These 29 T cell receptor beta chains came from one sample sequenced in a study of long-term antiretroviral therapy in people with HIV. They ran version v3.0 of the immunoSEQ assay at survey level. TCRdb keeps only in-frame clones here, not all; method: immunoSEQ multiplex PCR. In the table there are 34,000 or so clones, 75% to 85% of which are singletons. Sequences were derived from unsorted PBMCs, sampled about 3.3 years after starting antiretroviral therapy. Receptor source: a man aged 18-30 years with HIV.

The chain carries TRBV5-1 and TRBJ2-2; 10 bases agree with TRBD1. This CDR3 has 16 residues. From germline, CDR1 is SGHRS and CDR2 YFSETQ. Trimming removed 5 bases from V and 6 bases from J; junction bases left unmatched: 10. CDR3 region: CASSQGQGNFAGELFF. The CDR3 DNA sequence: TGCGCCAGCAGTCAGGGACAGGGGAATTTTGCCGGGGAGCTGTTTTTT.

This clone occurred once. The gene calls are TRBV7-2 and TRBJ1-5; tentative D call: TRBD1 (5 bases). The CDR3 is made up of 14 amino acids. Germline CDR1 reads SGHTA; CDR2 reads FQGNSA. The germline V and J ends were trimmed by 1 base and 4 bases, with 8 bases remaining between them. As DNA, the CDR3 is TGTGCCAGCAGCTTAGGGCCAGGGAATCAGCCCCAGCATTTT. It translates to CASSLGPGNQPQHF.

The J gene is TRBJ2-7, the V gene TRBV28, with D perhaps being TRBD1 or TRBD2 (5 bases each). In germline, CDR1 is MDHEN, CDR2 SYDVKM. V was pared by 6 bases and J by 7 bases, with 19 bases between. The CDR3 totals 14 residues. CDR3 bases: TGTGCCAGCAGGACTCCCCGGGACGCCCAAGAGCAGTACTTC. Protein: CASRTPRDAQEQYF.

V gene TRBV7-9 combines with J gene TRBJ1-2, with a weak D call TRBD1 (5 bases). CDR3 length: 13 amino acids. Trimming took 3 bases from V and 3 from J, leaving 8 bases between them. Germline-derived CDR1 and CDR2 are SEHNR and FQNEAQ (reference sequence). In DNA, the CDR3 is TGTGCCAGCAGCTTCCAGGGTTACTATGGCTACACCTTC. This gives the protein CASSFQGYYGYTF.

The chain recombines TRBV7-6 with TRBJ1-1; 10 bases agree with TRBD1. The junction had 4 bases not matched to a gene; V was cut back by 5 bases and J by 4 bases. The V gene's germline CDR1 is SGHVS and CDR2 FNYEAQ. This CDR3 region has 14 residues. In DNA form, the CDR3 reads TGTGCCAGCAGCCGGACAGGGGGGTCCACTGAAGCTTTCTTT. It specifies CASSRTGGSTEAFF.

The gene calls are TRBV6-1 and TRBJ1-1; possibly TRBD1 for D (5 bases). The V gene lost 5 bases and the J gene lost 1 base, with 14 bases spanning the gap. CDR3 size: 15 residues. CDR1 MNHNS and CDR2 SASEGT come from the germline V gene. The CDR3 nucleotides read TGTGCCAGCAGTATCGACCGGGGCCAGAACACTGAAGCTTTCTTT. Encoded protein: CASSIDRGQNTEAFF.

This clone was detected only a few times. The rearrangement uses TRBV27 and TRBJ1-2; D is ambiguous. Germline V gives CDR1 MNHEY, CDR2 SMNVEV (reference sequence). The CDR3 totals 13 residues. Deletions cut 3 bases from V and 2 bases from J, with 7 bases between. CDR3 region: CASSLGENYGYTF. CDR3 DNA sequence: TGTGCCAGCAGTTTGGGAGAAAACTATGGCTACACCTTC.

The chain employs TRBV19 and TRBJ1-5; D gene unclear. The V end was cut by 1 base, the J end by 0 bases, with 7 bases between. There are 15 residues in the CDR3. Germline CDR1 is LNHDA and CDR2 is SQIVND (reference sequence). The DNA for the CDR3 is TGTGCCAGTAGTATAGGAGGTGATAGCAATCAGCCCCAGCATTTT. It translates to CASSIGGDSNQPQHF.

J is TRBJ2-3 and V is TRBV11-2, with 13 bases that match TRBD2. The V gene's germline CDR1 is SGHAT and CDR2 FQNNGV. The CDR3 length is 16 residues. The J segment lost 4 bases and the V segment lost 0 bases, leaving 1 base of the junction unmatched. CDR3 sequence: CASSLELAGGPDTQYF. The CDR3 bases are TGTGCCAGCAGCTTAGAACTAGCGGGAGGGCCAGATACGCAGTATTTT.

The V call is TRBV28, the J call TRBJ2-1, with TRBD2 matching 9 bases. Germline V gene lookup returns CDR1 MDHEN and CDR2 SYDVKM. The CDR3 totals 17 residues. Trimming removed 4 bases from V and 9 bases from J; junction bases left unmatched: 16. CDR3 in DNA: TGTGCCAGCAGTTCAAATAGCGGGGGCCTTTCAAACTTTGAGCAGTTCTTC. It encodes CASSSNSGGLSNFEQFF.

The chain uses TRBV27 and TRBJ1-5; 7 bases are a match to TRBD1. Unmatched junction bases numbered 15, after V lost 2 bases and J lost 5 bases. In germline, CDR1 is MNHEY, CDR2 SMNVEV (reference sequence). The CDR3 loop spans 18 amino acids. The chain's CDR3 is CASSLRADRPEGDQPQHF. DNA of the CDR3: TGTGCCAGCAGTTTAAGGGCGGACAGGCCCGAAGGGGATCAGCCCCAGCATTTT.

The gene calls are TRBV28 and TRBJ1-5; 9 positions agree with TRBD1. CDR1 and CDR2 from the germline V gene are MDHEN and SYDVKM. V was pared by 5 bases and J by 6 bases, with 8 bases of the junction left unmatched. The CDR3 is 15 amino acids. As DNA, the CDR3 is TGTGCCAGCAGTCCCGGGGACAGGGAGAGTCAGCCCCAGCATTTT. This translates into CASSPGDRESQPQHF.

This sequence joins TRBV27 and TRBJ2-7; D not certain. The CDR3 is made up of 16 amino acids. The V gene's germline CDR1 is MNHEY and CDR2 SMNVEV (reference sequence). Trimming shortened V by 2 bases and J by 0 bases, and 14 bases separated the two germline ends. DNA for the CDR3: TGTGCCAGCAGTTTAAGGTTCAGGATGAGCTCCTACGAGCAGTACTTC. Amino acids: CASSLRFRMSSYEQYF.

The chain uses TRBV11-2 and TRBJ2-5, with TRBD2 matching 13 bases. The CDR3 spans 15 residues. With V trimmed by 5 bases and J by 5 bases, 5 bases remained unmatched. CDR1 and CDR2 (germline): SGHAT, FQNNGV. CDR3 DNA: TGTGCCAGCAGCGTCCCACTAGCGGGGGGGGAGACCCAGTACTTC. Its translation: CASSVPLAGGETQYF.

The rearrangement joins TRBV5-4 to TRBJ2-2, with a weak D call TRBD2 (6 bases). The CDR3 is 16 residues long. V gave up 0 bases and J gave up 1 base, with 10 bases separating them. In germline, CDR1 is SGHNT, CDR2 YYREEE (reference sequence). The CDR3 spells CASSLVAGLNTGELFF. CDR3 bases: TGTGCCAGCAGCTTGGTGGCGGGGTTGAACACCGGGGAGCTGTTTTTT.

The V gene is TRBV7-8, the J gene TRBJ1-1; 7 bases align to TRBD1. This CDR3 spans 14 amino acids. The ends lost 5 bases at V and 2 bases at J; junction bases unmatched: 5. In germline, CDR1 is SGHVS, CDR2 FQNEAQ. This CDR3 reads CASSRWDRNTEAFF. The CDR3 DNA follows: TGTGCCAGCAGCCGGTGGGACAGAAACACTGAAGCTTTCTTT.

This chain uses TRBV7-2 with TRBJ2-2; D is unresolved. CDR1 is SGHTA, CDR2 FQGNSA, per germline. V was clipped by 5 bases and J by 2 bases, with 12 bases between them. The CDR3 is 15 amino acids. This chain's CDR3 is CASSPESANTGELFF. The CDR3 DNA is TGTGCCAGCAGCCCGGAGAGCGCAAACACCGGGGAGCTGTTTTTT.

The chain combines TRBV11-2 with TRBJ1-1, with 7 bases matching TRBD1. CDR3 size: 13 residues. Unmatched junction bases numbered 4, after V lost 5 bases and J lost 4 bases. Germline CDR1 SGHAT, CDR2 FQNNGV. This chain's CDR3 is CASSMTGSTEAFF. The DNA of the CDR3 is TGTGCCAGCAGCATGACAGGGAGCACTGAAGCTTTCTTT. The full variable domain, completed using reference TRBV11-2 and TRBJ1-1, is EAGVAQSPRYKIIEKRQSVAFWCNPISGHATLYWYQQILGQGPKLLIQFQNNGVVDDSQLPKDRFSAERLKGVDSTLKIQPAKLEDSAVYLCASSMTGSTEAFFGQGTRLTVV.

This rearrangement joins TRBV5-5 to TRBJ1-5; D gene uncertain. V was pared by 7 bases and J by 3 bases, with 2 bases between. Germline CDR1 SGHKS, CDR2 YYEKEE (reference sequence). The CDR3 is made up of 10 amino acids. The CDR3 DNA follows: TGTGCCAGCGCCAATCAGCCCCAGCATTTT. Translation gives CASANQPQHF.

The rearrangement joins TRBV25-1 to TRBJ2-3, with D tentatively TRBD1 (5 bases). Trimming pared 8 bases from V and 2 bases from J, leaving 17 bases between. Germline V gives CDR1 MGHDK, CDR2 SYGVNS. The CDR3 is made up of 15 amino acids. The CDR3 here is CASDGHNHSTDTQYF. CDR3 sequence (DNA): TGTGCCAGCGACGGACACAATCATTCCACAGATACGCAGTATTTT. Full variable domain (missing parts from reference TRBV25-1 and TRBJ2-3): EADIYQTPRYLVIGTGKKITLECSQTMGHDKMYWYQQDPGMELHLIHYSYGVNSTEKGDLSSESTVSRIRTEHFPLTLESARPSHTSQYLCASDGHNHSTDTQYFGPGTRLTVL.

This sequence joins TRBV5-6 and TRBJ2-7; 9 bases fit TRBD2. V lost 4 bases to trimming and J lost 1 base; unmatched junction nucleotides: 15. The CDR3 is 18 amino acids. CDR1 is SGHDT and CDR2 is YYEEEE in the germline V gene. CDR3 sequence: CASSPSRLAEMPSYEQYF. The CDR3 nucleotides are TGTGCCAGCAGCCCTTCCCGACTAGCGGAAATGCCATCCTACGAGCAGTACTTC. Supplemented by reference TRBV5-6 and TRBJ2-7, the full variable domain reads DAGVTQSPTHLIKTRGQQVTLRCSPKSGHDTVSWYQQALGQGPQFIFQYYEEEERQRGNFPDRFSGHQFPNYSSELNVNALLLGDSALYLCASSPSRLAEMPSYEQYFGPGTRLTVT.

The chain uses TRBV5-4 and TRBJ2-6; D is possibly TRBD1 (6 bases). Trimming took 1 base from V and 2 from J, leaving 7 bases between them. This CDR3 is 15 amino acids long. Germline values: CDR1 SGHNT, CDR2 YYREEE (reference sequence). Written as DNA, the CDR3 is TGTGCCAGCAGCTTGACAGGGCCTGGGGCCAACGTCCTGACTTTC. As protein: CASSLTGPGANVLTF.

This chain uses TRBV10-3 with TRBJ1-1; D possibly corresponds to TRBD1 (6 bases). The CDR3 covers 13 residues. In germline, CDR1 is ENHRY, CDR2 SYGVKD. The germline V and J ends were trimmed by 8 bases and 0 bases, with 10 bases remaining between them. The CDR3 DNA sequence: TGTGCCATCCGACAGGACTTGAACACTGAAGCTTTCTTT. Its translation: CAIRQDLNTEAFF.

The chain carries TRBV5-1 and TRBJ2-1, with D uncertain. The CDR3 is made up of 17 amino acids. In germline, CDR1 is SGHRS, CDR2 YFSETQ. V was cut by 3 bases and J by 0 bases, with 16 bases left in between. CDR3 loop: CASSSRPSSSSYNEQFF. CDR3 coding DNA: TGCGCCAGCAGCTCCCGACCCTCCTCAAGCTCCTACAATGAGCAGTTCTTC.

This clone was observed a single time. This rearrangement joins TRBV29-1 to TRBJ2-2, with no clear D. Per the germline V gene, CDR1 is SQVTM and CDR2 is ANQGSEA. The ends were cut back, 5 bases at V and 1 base at J, with 8 bases in the middle. This CDR3 is 13 amino acids long. This chain's CDR3 is CSVSGRNTGELFF. The CDR3 DNA reads TGCAGCGTTTCCGGAAGGAACACCGGGGAGCTGTTTTTT.

The chain couples TRBV5-1 to TRBJ2-7; D is ambiguous. The CDR3 has 13 amino acids. CDR1 is SGHRS and CDR2 is YFSETQ in the germline V gene. The ends were cut back, 0 bases at V and 5 bases at J, with 9 bases in the middle. The CDR3 here is CASSLDGNHEQYF. Written as DNA, the CDR3 is TGCGCCAGCAGCTTGGATGGGAACCACGAGCAGTACTTC.

This chain links TRBV6-5 with TRBJ2-7, with 7 bases fitting TRBD2. This CDR3 region has 14 residues. V lost 4 bases, J lost 5 bases, and 8 bases stayed unmatched. CDR1 and CDR2 (germline): MNHEY, SVGAGI. The chain's CDR3 is CASSSGRTSDEQYF. The CDR3 nucleotides read TGTGCCAGCAGTTCGGGTCGAACTAGCGACGAGCAGTACTTC.

CDR3 sequence (DNA): TGCGCCAGCAGCCAAGTCCCTCTAGCGGGAGGGGGAAACTACGAGCAGTACTTC. As protein: CASSQVPLAGGGNYEQYF. This rearrangement joins TRBV4-3 to TRBJ2-7; 12 positions agree with TRBD2. The CDR3 totals 18 residues. The V gene end was trimmed by 1 base and the J gene end by 3 bases; junction bases not matched to a gene: 10. From germline, CDR1 is LGHNA and CDR2 YSLEER.

The CDR3 sequence is CASSTGTGPKLFF. Here the CDR3 DNA reads TGTGCCAGCAGTACCGGGACAGGACCAAAACTGTTTTTT. This rearrangement joins TRBV2 to TRBJ1-4; 8 nucleotides agree with TRBD1. J lost 10 bases, V lost 5 bases, and 6 bases had no gene match. This CDR3 is 13 amino acids long. CDR1 and CDR2 (germline): SNHLY, FYNNEI.